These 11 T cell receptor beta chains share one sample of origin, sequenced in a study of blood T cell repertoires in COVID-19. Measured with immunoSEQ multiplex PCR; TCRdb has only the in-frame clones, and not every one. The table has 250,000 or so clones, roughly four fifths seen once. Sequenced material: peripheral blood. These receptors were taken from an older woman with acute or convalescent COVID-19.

CDR3 in amino acids: CASSGGGGVSNQPQHF. The CDR3 DNA follows: TGTGCCAGCAGTGGTGGGGGGGGTGTGAGCAATCAGCCCCAGCATTTT. The chain is built from TRBV6-6 and TRBJ1-5; D perhaps matches TRBD1 (5 bases). Germline V lookup: CDR1 MNHNY, CDR2 SVGAGI (reference sequence). The germline V and J ends were trimmed by 5 bases and 1 base, with 15 bases remaining between them. The CDR3 is 16 amino acids.

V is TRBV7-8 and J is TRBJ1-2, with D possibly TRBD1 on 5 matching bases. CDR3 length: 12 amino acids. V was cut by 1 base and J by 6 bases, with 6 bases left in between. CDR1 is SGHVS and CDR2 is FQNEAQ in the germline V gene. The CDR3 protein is CASSLGGDGYTF. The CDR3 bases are TGTGCCAGCAGCTTAGGGGGGGATGGCTACACCTTC.

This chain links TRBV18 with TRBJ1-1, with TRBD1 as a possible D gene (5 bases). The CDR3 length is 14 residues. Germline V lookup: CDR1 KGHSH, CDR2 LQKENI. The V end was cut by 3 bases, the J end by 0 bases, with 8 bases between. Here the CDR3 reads CASSPGGLNTEAFF. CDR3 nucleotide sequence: TGTGCCAGCTCACCCGGGGGATTGAACACTGAAGCTTTCTTT.

The CDR3 nucleotides are TGCGCCAGCAGCTTGGCGGCCGCGGTCACAGATACGCAGTATTTT. Its protein is CASSLAAAVTDTQYF. V gene TRBV5-1 combines with J gene TRBJ2-3; the D is unclear. Trimming stripped 0 bases from V and 2 bases from J, with 10 bases between. The CDR3 sequence is 15 residues long. Germline CDR1 is SGHRS and CDR2 is YFSETQ. The variable domain in full, with the rest retrieved from reference TRBV5-1 and TRBJ2-3, is KAGVTQTPRYLIKTRGQQVTLSCSPISGHRSVSWYQQTPGQGLQFLFEYFSETQRNKGNFPGRFSGRQFSNSRSEMNVSTLELGDSALYLCASSLAAAVTDTQYFGPGTRLTVL.

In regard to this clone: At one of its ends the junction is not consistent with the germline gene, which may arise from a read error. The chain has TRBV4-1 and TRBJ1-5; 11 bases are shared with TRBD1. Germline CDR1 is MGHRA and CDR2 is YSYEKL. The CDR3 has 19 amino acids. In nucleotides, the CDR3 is TGCGCCAGCAGTCAAGCAGGGGGACAGGGGGTTTATAGCAATCAGCCCCAGCATTTT. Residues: CASSQAGGQGVYSNQPQHF.

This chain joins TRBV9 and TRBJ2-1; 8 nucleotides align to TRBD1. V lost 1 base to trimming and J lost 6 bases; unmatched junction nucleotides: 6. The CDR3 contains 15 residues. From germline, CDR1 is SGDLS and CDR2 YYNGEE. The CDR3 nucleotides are TGTGCCAGCAGCGTACTACAGGGGGGTTCCAATGAGCAGTTCTTC. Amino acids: CASSVLQGGSNEQFF.

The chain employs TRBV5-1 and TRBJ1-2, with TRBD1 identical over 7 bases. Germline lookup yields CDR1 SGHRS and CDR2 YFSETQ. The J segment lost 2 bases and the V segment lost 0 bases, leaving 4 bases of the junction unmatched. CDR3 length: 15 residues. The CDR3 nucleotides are TGCGCCAGCAGCTTGGTGACAGGGTCCAACTATGGCTACACCTTC. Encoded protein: CASSLVTGSNYGYTF. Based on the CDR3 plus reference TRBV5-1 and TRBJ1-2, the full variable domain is KAGVTQTPRYLIKTRGQQVTLSCSPISGHRSVSWYQQTPGQGLQFLFEYFSETQRNKGNFPGRFSGRQFSNSRSEMNVSTLELGDSALYLCASSLVTGSNYGYTFGSGTRLTVV.

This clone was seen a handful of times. For the CDR3, the DNA is TGTGCCAGCAGTTTATCCGGGGGGAACCGTCAGGAAAAACTGTTTTTT. It encodes CASSLSGGNRQEKLFF. The V call is TRBV27, the J call TRBJ1-4, with a tentative D call TRBD1 (5 bases). Germline assignment: CDR1 MNHEY and CDR2 SMNVEV (reference sequence). Trimming shortened V by 0 bases and J by 8 bases, and 16 bases separated the two germline ends. The CDR3 is 16 residues long. The full variable domain, rest sourced from reference TRBV27 and TRBJ1-4, is EAQVTQNPRYLITVTGKKLTVTCSQNMNHEYMSWYRQDPGLGLRQIYYSMNVEVTDKGDVPEGYKVSRKEKRNFPLILESPSPNQTSLYFCASSLSGGNRQEKLFFGSGTQLSVL.

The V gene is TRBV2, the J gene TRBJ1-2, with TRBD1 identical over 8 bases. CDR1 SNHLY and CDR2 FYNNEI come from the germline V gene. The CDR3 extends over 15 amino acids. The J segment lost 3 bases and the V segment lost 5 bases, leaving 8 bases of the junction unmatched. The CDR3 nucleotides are TGTGCCAGCAGTACCCAAGGACAGGGCCACTATGGCTACACCTTC. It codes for CASSTQGQGHYGYTF.

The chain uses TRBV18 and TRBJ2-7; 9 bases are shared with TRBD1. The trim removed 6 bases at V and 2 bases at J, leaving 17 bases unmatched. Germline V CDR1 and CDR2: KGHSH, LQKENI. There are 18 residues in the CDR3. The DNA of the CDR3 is TGTGCCAGCTCCCGGGCCCTTTTAACAGGGGGCCCGACCTACGAGCAGTACTTC. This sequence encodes CASSRALLTGGPTYEQYF.

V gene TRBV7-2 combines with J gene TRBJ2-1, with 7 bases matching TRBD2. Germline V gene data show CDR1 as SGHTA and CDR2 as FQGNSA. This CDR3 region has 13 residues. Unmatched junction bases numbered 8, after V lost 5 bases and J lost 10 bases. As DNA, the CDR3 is TGTGCCAGCAGCGAGGGAAACGGGGGGGAGCAGTTCTTC. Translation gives CASSEGNGGEQFF.